This T cell receptor (beta chain) derives from a study of lymphopenia after photon versus proton radiotherapy. Germline assignment: CDR1 SGHVS and CDR2 FQNEAQ. V was clipped by 5 bases and J by 5 bases; unmatched bases: 8. The CDR3 covers 14 residues. Profiled with immunoSEQ multiplex PCR; TCRdb holds only in-frame clones, not every one. Among about 39,000 clones listed, 90% to 95% were seen once. The origin of this receptor is a man aged 60 to 75 with cholangiocarcinoma. The sample was peripheral blood, taken from a patient treated with photon-based radiotherapy. The chain combines TRBV7-8 with TRBJ2-7; 8 bases line up with TRBD1. CDR3 in amino acids: CASSGQTGANEQYF. CDR3 sequence (DNA): TGTGCCAGCAGCGGACAGACAGGGGCCAACGAGCAGTACTTC.